These 29 T cell receptor beta chains originate from one sample sequenced in a study of blood T cell repertoires in COVID-19. Sequencing used immunoSEQ multiplex PCR; TCRdb keeps in-frame clones, though not all of them. The table lists roughly 99,000 clones, more than 70% of them singletons. The sample comprised peripheral blood. The receptors derive from a man aged 50 or older with active or convalescent COVID-19.

The V and J genes are TRBV11-2 and TRBJ2-1; D perhaps matches TRBD2 (6 bases). Deletions cut 0 bases from V and 3 bases from J, with 9 bases between. Germline CDR1 and CDR2: SGHAT and FQNNGV. This CDR3 has 15 residues. The chain's CDR3 is CASSLEGLHYNEQFF. In DNA, the CDR3 is TGTGCCAGCAGCTTAGAGGGACTGCACTACAATGAGCAGTTCTTC.

This chain links TRBV7-9 with TRBJ1-1; D is perhaps TRBD1 (5 bases). The CDR3 has 13 amino acids. V was pared by 6 bases and J by 1 base, with 9 bases between. CDR1 SEHNR and CDR2 FQNEAQ come from the germline V gene (reference sequence). CDR3 sequence: CASRETANTEAFF. The DNA of the CDR3 is TGTGCCAGCAGGGAGACAGCGAACACTGAAGCTTTCTTT.

The V call is TRBV12-3 or TRBV12-4, the J call TRBJ2-7; the D gene is possibly TRBD1 (6 bases). The ends were cut back, 6 bases at V and 2 bases at J, with 11 bases in the middle. The CDR3 has 13 amino acids. The CDR3 spells CASSPTGPYEQYF. For the CDR3, the DNA is TGTGCCAGCAGCCCGACAGGTCCCTACGAGCAGTACTTC.

This clone appeared a single time. The chain uses TRBV28 and TRBJ1-4; 7 bases map to TRBD1. V shed 4 bases, J shed 6 bases, and the junction held 5 bases outside the gene matches. The CDR3 sequence is 14 residues long. The V gene's germline CDR1 is MDHEN and CDR2 SYDVKM. This CDR3 is CASSSTGEDEKLFF. As DNA, the CDR3 is TGTGCCAGCAGTTCCACAGGGGAGGATGAAAAACTGTTTTTT.

The V and J genes are TRBV27 and TRBJ2-1; the D gene is possibly TRBD2 (7 bases). Germline CDR1 reads MNHEY; CDR2 reads SMNVEV (reference sequence). With 2 bases removed from V and 8 bases from J, the gap between germline ends came to 16 bases. This CDR3 spans 15 amino acids. The CDR3 bases are TGTGCCAGCAGTTTAGGGGGGCTAGCGGCCTATGAGCAGTTCTTC. This gives the protein CASSLGGLAAYEQFF.

The V gene is TRBV28, the J gene TRBJ2-7; D possibly corresponds to TRBD1 (6 bases). The V end was cut by 7 bases, the J end by 0 bases, with 13 bases between. Germline lookup yields CDR1 MDHEN and CDR2 SYDVKM. This CDR3 has 14 residues. The CDR3 sequence: CASTLQGSSYEQYF. CDR3 DNA: TGTGCCAGCACCCTACAGGGTTCCTCCTACGAGCAGTACTTC. The variable domain in full, with the rest retrieved from reference TRBV28 and TRBJ2-7, is DVKVTQSSRYLVKRTGEKVFLECVQDMDHENMFWYRQDPGLGLRLIYFSYDVKMKEKGDIPEGYSVSREKKERFSLILESASTNQTSMYLCASTLQGSSYEQYFGPGTRLTVT.

The V call is TRBV10-2, the J call TRBJ1-1; unclear D gene. Per the germline V gene, CDR1 is WSHSY and CDR2 is SAAADI. The ends were cut back, 6 bases at V and 3 bases at J, with 11 bases in the middle. This CDR3 comprises 13 residues. Here the CDR3 reads CASRSSGYTEAFF. The CDR3 bases are TGCGCCAGCAGATCCTCGGGATACACTGAAGCTTTCTTT.

The CDR3 coding sequence is TGTGCCAGCAGCCAAAGCGGGGGAGAGACCCAGTACTTC. It translates to CASSQSGGETQYF. The V and J genes are TRBV3-1 (or the pseudogene TRBV3-2) and TRBJ2-5; 8 bases agree with TRBD2. This CDR3 has 13 amino acids. Germline-derived CDR1 and CDR2 are LGHDT and YNNKEL (reference sequence). V gave up 2 bases and J gave up 4 bases; unmatched junction bases: 0.

The rearrangement joins TRBV28 to TRBJ1-1; no clear D. Germline CDR1 and CDR2: MDHEN and SYDVKM. There are 14 residues in the CDR3. V was trimmed by 7 bases and J by 1 base, leaving 13 bases between them. DNA of the CDR3: TGTGCCAGCACCCTTGCGGTAGAGAACACTGAAGCTTTCTTT. Its protein is CASTLAVENTEAFF.

The gene calls are TRBV10-3 and TRBJ2-7; TRBD1 matches at 8 bases. Germline loops: CDR1 ENHRY, CDR2 SYGVKD. The length of the CDR3 is 15 residues. With V trimmed by 0 bases and J by 4 bases, 5 bases remained unmatched. The CDR3: CAISESPGTGYEQYF. CDR3 in DNA: TGTGCCATCAGTGAGTCCCCAGGGACAGGATACGAGCAGTACTTC.

This rearrangement joins TRBV6-5 to TRBJ1-2, with 10 bases lining up with TRBD1. CDR1 and CDR2 from the germline V gene are MNHEY and SVGAGI. The V segment lost 6 bases and the J segment 3 bases; nucleotides outside the gene matches: 7. CDR3 length: 15 residues. CDR3 sequence reads: CASRETGGRYYGYTF. The CDR3 DNA reads as TGTGCCAGCAGAGAGACAGGGGGCCGATACTATGGCTACACCTTC.

This sequence joins TRBV7-2 and TRBJ1-2; D not certain. The CDR3 is made up of 14 amino acids. CDR1 is SGHTA, CDR2 FQGNSA, per germline. V lost 3 bases, J lost 4 bases, and 12 bases lay in between. The CDR3 reads CASSLAEYGYGYTF. The CDR3 nucleotides are TGTGCCAGCAGCTTGGCGGAGTACGGCTATGGCTACACCTTC.

This CDR3 is CASSHSVRELRTEAFF. For the CDR3, the DNA is TGCGCCAGCAGCCATTCTGTGAGGGAATTGAGGACTGAAGCTTTCTTT. V and J are TRBV4-1 and TRBJ1-1; no clear D. Germline V CDR1 and CDR2: MGHRA, YSYEKL. V was shortened by 3 bases and J by 5 bases, with 19 bases between the two germline ends. The CDR3 is 16 residues long.

The V call is TRBV2, the J call TRBJ1-6, with 7 bases fitting TRBD1. Germline V lookup: CDR1 SNHLY, CDR2 FYNNEI. Germline trimming cut 6 bases from V and 7 bases from J; bases unmatched to any gene: 9. The CDR3 has 15 amino acids. For the CDR3, the DNA is TGTGCCAGCAGCGGTCAGTCAGGGGGGAATTCACCCCTCCACTTT. Protein: CASSGQSGGNSPLHF.

This sequence joins TRBV27 and TRBJ1-6; 8 nucleotides agree with TRBD1. The CDR3 loop spans 16 amino acids. J gave up 0 bases and V 5 bases, and 3 bases lay outside the gene matches. The germline gives CDR1 MNHEY, CDR2 SMNVEV (reference sequence). This chain's CDR3 is CASSIRGLSYNSPLHF. In nucleotides, the CDR3 is TGTGCCAGCAGTATCAGGGGGCTCTCCTATAATTCACCCCTCCACTTT.

The chain combines TRBV5-1 with TRBJ2-1, with TRBD2 as a possible D gene (5 bases). Germline loops: CDR1 SGHRS, CDR2 YFSETQ. V was trimmed by 1 base and J by 3 bases, leaving 11 bases between them. This CDR3 has 15 amino acids. The CDR3 region is CASSLFPSLYNEQFF. As DNA, the CDR3 is TGCGCCAGCAGCTTGTTTCCTAGCCTCTACAATGAGCAGTTCTTC.

This clone was seen more than once but under ten times. The rearrangement joins TRBV28 to TRBJ2-4; D is undetermined. CDR1 and CDR2 (germline): MDHEN, SYDVKM. Trimming removed 7 bases at V and 0 bases at J, with 10 bases between. The CDR3 has 14 residues. CDR3 region: CASTYNLAKNIQYF. CDR3 DNA sequence: TGTGCCAGCACTTACAATTTAGCCAAAAACATTCAGTACTTC.

The chain uses TRBV11-3 and TRBJ2-2; 8 bases map to TRBD2. With 5 bases clipped from V and 0 bases from J, the junction kept 2 bases outside the gene matches. This CDR3 comprises 15 residues. Germline V gives CDR1 SGHNT, CDR2 YENEEA. CDR3 in amino acids: CASSPSGPNTGELFF. CDR3 in DNA: TGTGCCAGCAGCCCTAGCGGGCCGAACACCGGGGAGCTGTTTTTT.

The CDR3 DNA is TGTGCCAGCAGTTACAGGTCAGGGCGCCTGAACACTGAAGCTTTCTTT. Its translation: CASSYRSGRLNTEAFF. This chain connects TRBV6-5 to TRBJ1-1, with a tentative D call TRBD1 (5 bases). CDR3 length equals 16 residues. Trimming took 2 bases from V and 0 from J, leaving 13 bases between them. Germline CDR1 and CDR2: MNHEY and SVGAGI.

The chain employs TRBV18 and TRBJ1-3; D remains ambiguous. The CDR3 is 14 amino acids. Germline CDR1 is KGHSH and CDR2 is LQKENI. V gave up 2 bases and J gave up 2 bases, with 7 bases separating them. The CDR3 region has the DNA TGTGCCAGCTCACCAGAGGCAACTGGAAACACCATATATTTT. This encodes CASSPEATGNTIYF.

CDR3 protein: CASSGTSGGPNSYNEQFF. The CDR3 bases are TGTGCCAGCAGCGGAACTAGCGGGGGACCCAATTCCTACAATGAGCAGTTCTTC. The rearrangement joins TRBV5-4 to TRBJ2-1; 11 positions match TRBD2. The CDR3 sequence is 18 residues long. With V trimmed by 4 bases and J by 1 base, 10 bases remained unmatched. Germline V gene sequence: CDR1 SGHNT, CDR2 YYREEE (reference sequence). The full variable domain, in which reference TRBV5-4 and TRBJ2-1 provide the parts outside the CDR3, is ETGVTQSPTHLIKTRGQQVTLRCSSQSGHNTVSWYQQALGQGPQFIFQYYREEENGRGNFPPRFSGLQFPNYSSELNVNALELDDSALYLCASSGTSGGPNSYNEQFFGPGTRLTVL.

This chain uses TRBV28 with TRBJ1-2, with a weak D call TRBD1 (5 bases). V shed 5 bases and J shed 2 bases, with 15 bases lying between them. This CDR3 contains 15 residues. In germline, CDR1 is MDHEN, CDR2 SYDVKM. DNA for the CDR3: TGTGCCAGCAGTCCCCAGCGGGACGGCAACTATGGCTACACCTTC. It yields the protein CASSPQRDGNYGYTF.

This clone was found a few times. The rearrangement links TRBV7-8 to TRBJ2-7, with 12 bases matching TRBD2. This CDR3 has 17 residues. Germline lookup yields CDR1 SGHVS and CDR2 FQNEAQ. Losses at the gene ends were 5 bases for V and 3 bases for J; bases not matched to a gene: 11. CDR3 in amino acids: CASSPLVRTSGIYEQYF. The CDR3 region has the DNA TGTGCCAGCAGCCCCCTGGTTCGGACTAGCGGGATCTACGAGCAGTACTTC.

This clone appeared a single time. The chain recombines TRBV3-1 (or the pseudogene TRBV3-2) with TRBJ2-7; 8 bases are shared with TRBD2. This CDR3 has 15 amino acids. Germline assignment: CDR1 LGHDT and CDR2 YNNKEL (reference sequence). The trim removed 4 bases at V and 2 bases at J, leaving 7 bases unmatched. This chain's CDR3 is CASSPGLANPYEQYF. The CDR3 DNA follows: TGTGCCAGCAGCCCCGGACTAGCCAACCCCTACGAGCAGTACTTC.

The J gene is TRBJ2-7, the V gene TRBV11-1; 8 nucleotides line up with TRBD2. The CDR3 sequence is 15 residues long. In germline, CDR1 is SGHAT, CDR2 FQDESV (reference sequence). With V trimmed by 5 bases and J by 0 bases, 6 bases remained unmatched. CDR3 nucleotide sequence: TGTGCCAGCAGCGTAAGCGGGGGTAGCTCCTACGAGCAGTACTTC. The encoded protein is CASSVSGGSSYEQYF.

The V call is TRBV15, the J call TRBJ2-1; 8 positions agree with TRBD1. The CDR3 totals 14 residues. J lost 8 bases, V lost 8 bases, and 11 bases had no gene match. Germline CDR1 and CDR2: LNHNV and YYDKDF (reference sequence). Here the CDR3 reads CATALDRVGDEQFF. The CDR3 DNA reads TGTGCCACCGCCCTGGACAGGGTTGGTGATGAGCAGTTCTTC.

Note on this clone: One end of the junction does not line up with germline, which may come from a read error. The chain combines TRBV7-7 with TRBJ2-3; D gene uncertain. The V gene's germline CDR1 is SSHAT and CDR2 FNYEAQ (reference sequence). This CDR3 has 15 amino acids. For the CDR3, the DNA is TGTGCTAGCAGCTTAGCCCAGTGGGCCGCAGATACGCAGTATTTT. Translated, it gives CASSLAQWAADTQYF. The full variable domain, rest sourced from reference TRBV7-7 and TRBJ2-3, is GAGVSQSPRYKVTKRGQDVTLRCDPISSHATLYWYQQALGQGPEFLTYFNYEAQPDKSGLPSDRFSAERPEGSISTLTIQRTEQRDSAMYRCASSLAQWAADTQYFGPGTRLTVL.

J is TRBJ1-1 and V is TRBV11-1, with D perhaps matching TRBD1 (5 bases). The germline gives CDR1 SGHAT, CDR2 FQDESV (reference sequence). With 11 bases removed from V and 2 bases from J, the gap between germline ends came to 15 bases. The CDR3 has 13 amino acids. The CDR3 reads CAHSPDSNTEAFF. The CDR3 DNA is TGTGCCCACAGCCCCGACAGCAACACTGAAGCTTTCTTT.

The chain links TRBV5-1 to TRBJ2-7, with a tentative D call TRBD1 (6 bases). The CDR3 has 14 amino acids. V was clipped by 0 bases and J by 6 bases, with 13 bases between them. Germline V gene sequence: CDR1 SGHRS, CDR2 YFSETQ. The CDR3 DNA follows: TGCGCCAGCAGCTTGGACTTCCCCAGGGGCGAGCAGTACTTC. As protein: CASSLDFPRGEQYF.